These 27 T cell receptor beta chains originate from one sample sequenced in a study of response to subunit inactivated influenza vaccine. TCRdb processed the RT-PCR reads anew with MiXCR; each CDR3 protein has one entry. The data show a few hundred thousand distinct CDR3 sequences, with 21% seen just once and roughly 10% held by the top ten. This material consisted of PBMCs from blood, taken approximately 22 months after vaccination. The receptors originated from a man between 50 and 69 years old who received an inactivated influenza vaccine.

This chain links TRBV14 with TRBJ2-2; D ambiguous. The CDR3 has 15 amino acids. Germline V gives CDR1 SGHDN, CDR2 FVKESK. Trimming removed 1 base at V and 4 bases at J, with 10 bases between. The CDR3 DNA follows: TGTGCCAGCAGCCAAGGATTTGCTCTCACCGGGGAGCTGTTTTTT. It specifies CASSQGFALTGELFF.

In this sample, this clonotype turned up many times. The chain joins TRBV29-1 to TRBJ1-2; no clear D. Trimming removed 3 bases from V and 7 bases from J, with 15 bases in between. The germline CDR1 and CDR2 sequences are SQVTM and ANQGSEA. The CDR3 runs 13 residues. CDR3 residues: CSVEKSLMGGYTF. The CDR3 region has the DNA TGCAGCGTTGAGAAGAGCTTAATGGGTGGCTACACCTTC.

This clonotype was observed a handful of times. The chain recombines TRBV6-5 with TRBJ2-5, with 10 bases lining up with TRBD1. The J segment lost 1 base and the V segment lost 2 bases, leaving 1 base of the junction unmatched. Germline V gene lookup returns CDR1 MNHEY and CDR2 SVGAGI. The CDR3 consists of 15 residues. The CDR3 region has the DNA TGTGCCAGCAGTTACAGGACAGGGGGCCAAGAGACCCAGTACTTC. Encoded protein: CASSYRTGGQETQYF.

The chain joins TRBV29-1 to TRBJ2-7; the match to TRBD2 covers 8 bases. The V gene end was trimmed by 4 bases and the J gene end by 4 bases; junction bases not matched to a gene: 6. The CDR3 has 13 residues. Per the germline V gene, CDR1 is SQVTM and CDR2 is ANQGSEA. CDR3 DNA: TGCAGCGTTGTGTCGACTAGCGCATACGAGCAGTACTTC. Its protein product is CSVVSTSAYEQYF.

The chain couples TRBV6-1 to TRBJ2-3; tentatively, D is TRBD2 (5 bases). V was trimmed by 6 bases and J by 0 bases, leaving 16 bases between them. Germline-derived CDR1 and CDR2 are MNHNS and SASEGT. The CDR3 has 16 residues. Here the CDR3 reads CASSPLSERSTDTQYF. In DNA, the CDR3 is TGTGCCAGCAGCCCTCTTAGCGAGAGGAGCACAGATACGCAGTATTTT.

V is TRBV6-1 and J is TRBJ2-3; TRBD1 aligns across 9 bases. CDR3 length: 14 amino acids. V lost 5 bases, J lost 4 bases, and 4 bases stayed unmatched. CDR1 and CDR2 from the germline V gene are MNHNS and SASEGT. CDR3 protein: CASSKGQGSDTQYF. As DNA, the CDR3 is TGTGCCAGCAGTAAAGGACAGGGGTCAGATACGCAGTATTTT.

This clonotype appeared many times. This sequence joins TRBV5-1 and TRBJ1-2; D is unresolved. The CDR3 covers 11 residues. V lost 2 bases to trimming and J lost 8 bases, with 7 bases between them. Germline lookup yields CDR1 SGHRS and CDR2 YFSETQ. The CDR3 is CASSFDSGYTF. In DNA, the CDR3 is TGCGCCAGCAGCTTCGACTCGGGCTACACCTTC.

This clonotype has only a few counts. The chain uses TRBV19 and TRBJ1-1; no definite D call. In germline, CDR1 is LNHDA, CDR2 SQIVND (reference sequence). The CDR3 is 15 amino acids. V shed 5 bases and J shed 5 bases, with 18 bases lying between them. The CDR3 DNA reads TGTGCCAGTAGTCCCGCCGACTTCTCGAGGACTGAAGCTTTCTTT. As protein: CASSPADFSRTEAFF.

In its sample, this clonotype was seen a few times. The CDR3 bases are TGTGCCAGCGGAGACAGGGATGCACCCCTCCACTTT. The encoded protein is CASGDRDAPLHF. V and J are TRBV27 and TRBJ1-6, with 7 bases identical to TRBD1. Trimming cost V 8 bases and J 11 bases; bases outside gene matches: 6. Germline V gene lookup returns CDR1 MNHEY and CDR2 SMNVEV (reference sequence). This CDR3 has 12 residues.

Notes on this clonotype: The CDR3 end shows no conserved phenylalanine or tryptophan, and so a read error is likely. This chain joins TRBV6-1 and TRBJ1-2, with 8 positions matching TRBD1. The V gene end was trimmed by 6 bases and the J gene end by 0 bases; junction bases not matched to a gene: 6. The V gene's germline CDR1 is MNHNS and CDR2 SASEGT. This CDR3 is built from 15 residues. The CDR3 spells CASRDRANSNYGYTL. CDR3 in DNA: TGTGCCAGCAGGGACAGGGCTAACTCTAACTATGGCTACACCCTC.

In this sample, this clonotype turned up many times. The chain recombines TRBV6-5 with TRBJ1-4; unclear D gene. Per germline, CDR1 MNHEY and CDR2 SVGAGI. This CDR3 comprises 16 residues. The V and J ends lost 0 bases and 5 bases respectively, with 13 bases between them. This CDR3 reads CASSYSTGNRNEKLFF. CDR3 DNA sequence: TGTGCCAGCAGTTACTCGACGGGCAACCGAAATGAAAAACTGTTTTTT.

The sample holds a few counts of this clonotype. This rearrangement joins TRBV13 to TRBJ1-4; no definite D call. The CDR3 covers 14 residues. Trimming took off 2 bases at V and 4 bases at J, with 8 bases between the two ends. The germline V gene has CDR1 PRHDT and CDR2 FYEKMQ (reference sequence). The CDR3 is CASSLKQNNEKLFF. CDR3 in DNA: TGTGCCAGCAGCTTAAAGCAGAATAATGAAAAACTGTTTTTT.

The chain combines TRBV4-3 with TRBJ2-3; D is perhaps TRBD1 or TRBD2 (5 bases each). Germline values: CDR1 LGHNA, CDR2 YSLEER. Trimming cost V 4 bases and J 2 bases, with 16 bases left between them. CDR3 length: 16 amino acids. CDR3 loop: CASSREGTVNTDTQYF. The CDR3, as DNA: TGCGCCAGCAGCCGGGAAGGGACGGTAAACACAGATACGCAGTATTTT.

The CDR3 sequence: CATMAWGGVDTQYF. In nucleotides, the CDR3 is TGTGCCACCATGGCCTGGGGTGGGGTAGATACGCAGTATTTT. The rearrangement links TRBV24-1 to TRBJ2-3; D is undetermined. Trimming removed 8 bases from V and 5 bases from J, with 16 bases in between. This CDR3 spans 14 amino acids. Germline assignment: CDR1 KGHDR and CDR2 SFDVKD.

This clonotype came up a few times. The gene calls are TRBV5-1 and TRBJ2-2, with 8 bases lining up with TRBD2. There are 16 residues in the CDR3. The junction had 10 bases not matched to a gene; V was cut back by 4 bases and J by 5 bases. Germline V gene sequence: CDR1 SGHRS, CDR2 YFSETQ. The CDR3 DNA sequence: TGCGCCAGCAGCGAATCCACCGGACTAGCTACCGGGGAGCTGTTTTTT. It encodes CASSESTGLATGELFF.

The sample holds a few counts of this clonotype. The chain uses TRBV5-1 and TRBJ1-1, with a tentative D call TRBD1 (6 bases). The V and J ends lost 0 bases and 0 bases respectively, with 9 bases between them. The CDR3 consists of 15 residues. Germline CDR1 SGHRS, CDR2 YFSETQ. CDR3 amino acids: CASSLDRALNTEAFF. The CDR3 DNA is TGCGCCAGCAGCTTGGACAGGGCCCTGAACACTGAAGCTTTCTTT.

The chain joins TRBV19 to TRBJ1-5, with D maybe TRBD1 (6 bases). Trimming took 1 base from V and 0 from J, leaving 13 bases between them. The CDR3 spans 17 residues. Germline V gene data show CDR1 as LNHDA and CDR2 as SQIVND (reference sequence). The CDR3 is CASSIGDNWYSNQPQHF. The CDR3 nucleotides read TGTGCCAGTAGTATAGGGGACAATTGGTATAGCAATCAGCCCCAGCATTTT.

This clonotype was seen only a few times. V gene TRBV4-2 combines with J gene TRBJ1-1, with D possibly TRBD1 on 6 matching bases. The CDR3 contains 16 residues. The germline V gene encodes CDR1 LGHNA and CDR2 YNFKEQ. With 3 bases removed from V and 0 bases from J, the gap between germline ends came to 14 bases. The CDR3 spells CASSHGQKQMNTEAFF. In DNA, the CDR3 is TGTGCCAGCAGCCACGGACAGAAGCAGATGAACACTGAAGCTTTCTTT.

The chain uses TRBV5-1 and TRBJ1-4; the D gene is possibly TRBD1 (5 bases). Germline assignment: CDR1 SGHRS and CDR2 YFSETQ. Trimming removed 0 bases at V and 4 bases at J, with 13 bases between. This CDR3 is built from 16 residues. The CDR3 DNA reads TGCGCCAGCAGCTTGGGTCAGGGTTCCGGTAATGAAAAACTGTTTTTT. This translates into CASSLGQGSGNEKLFF.

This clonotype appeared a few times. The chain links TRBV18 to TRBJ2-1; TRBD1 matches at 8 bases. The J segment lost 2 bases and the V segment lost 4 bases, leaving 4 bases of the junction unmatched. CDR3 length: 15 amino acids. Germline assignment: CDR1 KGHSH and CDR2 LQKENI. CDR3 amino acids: CASSHRDRPYNEQFF. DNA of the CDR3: TGTGCCAGCTCACACCGGGACAGGCCCTACAATGAGCAGTTCTTC.

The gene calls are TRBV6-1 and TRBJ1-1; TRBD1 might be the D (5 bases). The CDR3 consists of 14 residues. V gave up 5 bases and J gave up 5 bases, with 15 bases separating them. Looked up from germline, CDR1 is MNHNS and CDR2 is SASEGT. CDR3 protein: CASSPPGRRTEAFF. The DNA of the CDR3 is TGTGCCAGCAGTCCACCAGGGAGAAGGACTGAAGCTTTCTTT.

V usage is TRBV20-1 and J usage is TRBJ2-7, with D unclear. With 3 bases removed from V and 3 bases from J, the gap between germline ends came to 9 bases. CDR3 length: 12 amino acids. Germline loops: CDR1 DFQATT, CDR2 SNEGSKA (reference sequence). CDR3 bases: TGCAGTGCTAGGCTGCGGTTCTACGAGCAGTACTTC. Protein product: CSARLRFYEQYF.

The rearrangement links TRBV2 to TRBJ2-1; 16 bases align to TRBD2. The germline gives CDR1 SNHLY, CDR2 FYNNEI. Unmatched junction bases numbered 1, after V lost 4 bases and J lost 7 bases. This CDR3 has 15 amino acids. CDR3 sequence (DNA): TGTGCCAGCAGTGCGGGACTAGCGGGAGGGAATGAGCAGTTCTTC. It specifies CASSAGLAGGNEQFF.

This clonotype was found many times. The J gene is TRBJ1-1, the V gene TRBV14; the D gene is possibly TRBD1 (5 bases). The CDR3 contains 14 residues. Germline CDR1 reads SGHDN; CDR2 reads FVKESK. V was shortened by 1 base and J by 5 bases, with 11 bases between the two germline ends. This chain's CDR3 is CASSQVTGGTEAFF. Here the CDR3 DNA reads TGTGCCAGCAGCCAAGTTACCGGGGGGACTGAAGCTTTCTTT.

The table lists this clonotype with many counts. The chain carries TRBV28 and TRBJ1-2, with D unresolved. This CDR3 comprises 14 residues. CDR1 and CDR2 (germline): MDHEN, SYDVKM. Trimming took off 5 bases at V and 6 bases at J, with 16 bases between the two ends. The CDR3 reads CASSLSRGLDGYTF. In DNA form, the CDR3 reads TGTGCCAGCAGTCTAAGTCGGGGTTTGGATGGCTACACCTTC.

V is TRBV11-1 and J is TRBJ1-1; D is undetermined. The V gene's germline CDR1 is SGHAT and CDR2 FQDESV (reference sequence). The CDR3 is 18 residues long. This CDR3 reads CARFGRREAVPQNTEAFF. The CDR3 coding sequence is TGTGCAAGGTTCGGGCGTCGGGAAGCGGTCCCTCAGAACACTGAAGCTTTCTTT.

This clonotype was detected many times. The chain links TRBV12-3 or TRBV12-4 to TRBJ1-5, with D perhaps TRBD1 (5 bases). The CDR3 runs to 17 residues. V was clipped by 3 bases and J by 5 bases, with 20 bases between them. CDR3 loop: CASSFLGQLKRDQPQHF. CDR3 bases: TGTGCCAGCAGTTTTCTTGGACAACTTAAAAGGGATCAGCCCCAGCATTTT.